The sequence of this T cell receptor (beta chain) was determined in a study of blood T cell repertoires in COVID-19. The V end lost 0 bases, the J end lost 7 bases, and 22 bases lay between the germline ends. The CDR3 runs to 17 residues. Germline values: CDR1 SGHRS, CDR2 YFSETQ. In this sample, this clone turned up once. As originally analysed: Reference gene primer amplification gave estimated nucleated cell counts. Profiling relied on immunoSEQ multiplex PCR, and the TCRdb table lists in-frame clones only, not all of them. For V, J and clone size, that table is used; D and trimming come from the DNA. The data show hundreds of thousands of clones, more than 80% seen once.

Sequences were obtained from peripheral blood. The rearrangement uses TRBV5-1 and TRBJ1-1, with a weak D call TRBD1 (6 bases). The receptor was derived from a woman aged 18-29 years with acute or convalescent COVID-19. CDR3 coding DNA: TGCGCCAGCAGCTTGGAGCAGACAGGCTACCTCAACGGTGAAGCTTTCTTT. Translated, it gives CASSLEQTGYLNGEAFF.